Below, 5 T cell receptor beta chains from the same sample are listed, as sequenced in a study of CD8 T cells in Susac syndrome. With random hexamers, about 0.45 to 1 ug RNA was reverse transcribed. TCRdb used MiXCR to reprocess the immunoSEQ multiplex PCR reads, holding one entry per CDR3 protein. The top ten hold about 0.13% of the sample, which has under 200,000 distinct CDR3 sequences, around 94% seen once. Sequenced: CD4+ T cells from PBMCs. The receptors stem from a human donor in good health.

J is TRBJ1-5 and V is TRBV5-6; D is unresolved. V lost 1 base to trimming and J lost 6 bases, with 14 bases between them. The CDR3 is 15 residues long. The germline CDR1 and CDR2 sequences are SGHDT and YYEEEE. DNA for the CDR3: TGTGCCAGCAGCTTGAGCCCGGATTCTGGTCAGCCCCAGCATTTT. Translating gives CASSLSPDSGQPQHF.

The chain has TRBV28 and TRBJ1-1; D may be TRBD1 (5 bases). This CDR3 comprises 14 residues. The germline gives CDR1 MDHEN, CDR2 SYDVKM. Trimming removed 8 bases at V and 1 base at J, with 14 bases between. This CDR3 reads CASPPPGGNTEAFF. In DNA form, the CDR3 reads TGTGCCAGCCCCCCCCCGGGGGGGAACACTGAAGCTTTCTTT.

The V gene is TRBV24-1, the J gene TRBJ1-2, with TRBD1 matching over 8 bases. This CDR3 spans 13 amino acids. CDR1 and CDR2 (germline): KGHDR, SFDVKD. V trimming: 5 bases; J trimming: 4 bases; junction bases outside the gene matches: 2. The CDR3 sequence: CATSGGQAYGYTF. The DNA for the CDR3 is TGTGCCACCAGTGGGGGACAGGCCTATGGCTACACCTTC.

This chain links TRBV7-2 with TRBJ2-3; 12 bases line up with TRBD2. CDR3 length: 14 amino acids. V lost 5 bases to trimming and J lost 6 bases; unmatched junction nucleotides: 3. The germline gives CDR1 SGHTA, CDR2 FQGNSA. This chain's CDR3 is CASSATSGGDTQYF. CDR3 DNA sequence: TGTGCCAGCAGCGCCACTAGCGGGGGGGATACGCAGTATTTT.

The V and J genes are TRBV6-2 or TRBV6-3 and TRBJ1-5, with 7 positions matching TRBD1. V shed 6 bases and J 4 bases; nucleotides not matched to a gene: 6. CDR1 and CDR2 from the germline V gene are MNHEY and SVGEGT. The CDR3 is made up of 14 amino acids. DNA of the CDR3: TGTGCCAGCAGAGACCGGGACAGTAATCAGCCCCAGCATTTT. Amino acids: CASRDRDSNQPQHF.